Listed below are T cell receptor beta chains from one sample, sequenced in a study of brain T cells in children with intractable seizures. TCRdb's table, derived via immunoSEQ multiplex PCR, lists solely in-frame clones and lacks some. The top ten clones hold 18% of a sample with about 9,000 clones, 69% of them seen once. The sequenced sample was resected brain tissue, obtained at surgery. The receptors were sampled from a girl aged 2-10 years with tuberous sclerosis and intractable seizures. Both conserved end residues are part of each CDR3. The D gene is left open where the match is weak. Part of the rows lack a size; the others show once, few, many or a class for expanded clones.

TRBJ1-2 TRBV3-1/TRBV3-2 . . CASSQGGVGSGYTF TGTGCCAGCAGCCAAGGGGGGGTAGGGTCCGGCTACACCTTC
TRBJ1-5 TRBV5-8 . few CASSGNVGIEPQHF TGTGCCAGCAGTGGGAATGTAGGCATTGAGCCCCAGCATTTT
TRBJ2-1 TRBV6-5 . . CASSTSYYNEQFF TGTGCCAGCAGTACTTCTTACTACAATGAGCAGTTCTTC
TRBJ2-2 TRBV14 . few CASSQTGRAGELFF TGTGCCAGCAGCCAGACAGGGAGGGCCGGGGAGCTGTTTTTT
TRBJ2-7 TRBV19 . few CASSIARYREQYF TGTGCCAGTAGTATTGCCCGCTATAGGGAGCAGTACTTC
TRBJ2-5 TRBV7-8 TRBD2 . CASSLVAGGPETQYF TGTGCCAGCAGCTTAGTGGCGGGGGGGCCGGAGACCCAGTACTTC
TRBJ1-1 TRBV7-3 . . CASSLTVNTEAFF TGTGCCAGCAGCTTGACGGTGAACACTGAAGCTTTCTTT
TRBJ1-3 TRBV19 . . CASSTTSGNTIYF TGTGCCAGTAGTACAACTTCTGGAAACACCATATATTTT
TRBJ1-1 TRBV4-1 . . CASSQVGTGNTEAFF TGCGCCAGCAGCCAAGTGGGAACAGGGAACACTGAAGCTTTCTTT
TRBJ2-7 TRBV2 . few CASSDVRDYEQYF TGTGCCAGCAGTGATGTCAGGGACTACGAGCAGTACTTC
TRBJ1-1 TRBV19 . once CASSKAFRGTEAFF TGTGCCAGTAGTAAGGCCTTCCGGGGCACTGAAGCTTTCTTT
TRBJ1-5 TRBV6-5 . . CASSYGYSNQPQHF TGTGCCAGCAGTTACGGGTATAGCAATCAGCCCCAGCATTTT
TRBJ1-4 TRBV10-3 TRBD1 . CAISRGANEKLFF TGTGCCATCAGCAGGGGGGCTAATGAAAAACTGTTTTTT
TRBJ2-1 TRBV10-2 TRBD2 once CASGGGFSNEQFF TGCGCCAGCGGGGGGGGGTTTTCCAATGAGCAGTTCTTC
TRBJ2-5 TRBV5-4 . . CASSLGGEARETQYF TGTGCCAGCAGCTTAGGCGGGGAGGCTCGAGAGACCCAGTACTTC
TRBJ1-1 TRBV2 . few CASRREGRNTEAFF TGTGCCAGCAGACGGGAAGGGAGGAACACTGAAGCTTTCTTT
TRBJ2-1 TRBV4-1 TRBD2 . CASSLPPDSGGTYNEQFF TGCGCCAGCAGCCTGCCCCCGGATAGCGGGGGGACCTACAATGAGCAGTTCTTC
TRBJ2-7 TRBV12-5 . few CASGLKFSSDPYEQYF TGTGCTAGTGGTTTAAAGTTCAGCTCTGACCCCTACGAGCAGTACTTC
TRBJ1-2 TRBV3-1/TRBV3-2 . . CASSQVVYRGYTF TGTGCCAGCAGCCAAGTAGTGTATCGCGGCTACACCTTC
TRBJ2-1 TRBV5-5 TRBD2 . CASSLLGRGYNEQFF TGTGCCAGCAGCTTGTTAGGGAGGGGTTACAATGAGCAGTTCTTC
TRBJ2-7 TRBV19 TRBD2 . CASSIKRGAYEQYF TGTGCCAGTAGTATCAAGCGGGGGGCCTACGAGCAGTACTTC
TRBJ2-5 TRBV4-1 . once CASSQDDGNPPYF TGCGCCAGCAGCCAAGATGACGGAAACCCCCCGTACTTC
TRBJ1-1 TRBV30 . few CAWKGSPGDTEAFF TGTGCCTGGAAAGGGTCCCCGGGCGATACTGAAGCTTTCTTT
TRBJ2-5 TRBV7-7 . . CASSLVGQGHGETQYF TGTGCTAGCAGCTTAGTGGGGCAGGGTCACGGGGAGACCCAGTACTTC
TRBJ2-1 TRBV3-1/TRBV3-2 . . CASSLLASEQFF TGTGCCAGCAGCCTTTTGGCCTCCGAGCAGTTCTTC
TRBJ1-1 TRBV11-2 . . CASSLGAGTEAFF TGTGCCAGCAGCTTAGGGGCGGGCACTGAAGCTTTCTTT
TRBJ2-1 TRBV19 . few CASSIIEVGAGPHNEQFF TGTGCCAGTAGTATAATAGAGGTTGGGGCGGGGCCTCACAATGAGCAGTTCTTC
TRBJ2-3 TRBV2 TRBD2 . CASSELGEGPDTQYF TGTGCCAGCAGTGAACTTGGGGAGGGCCCAGATACGCAGTATTTT
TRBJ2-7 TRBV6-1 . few CASSELDSVGIEQYF TGTGCCAGCAGTGAATTGGACAGCGTTGGAATTGAGCAGTACTTC
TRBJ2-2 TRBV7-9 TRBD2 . CASSLLAGAYTGELFF TGTGCCAGCAGCCTCTTAGCGGGGGCCTACACCGGGGAGCTGTTTTTT
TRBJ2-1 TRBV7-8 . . CASSYLRYNEQFF TGTGCCAGCAGCTACCTACGTTACAATGAGCAGTTCTTC
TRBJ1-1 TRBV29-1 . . CSVEDQRRREAFF TGCAGCGTTGAAGATCAACGACGTCGGGAAGCTTTCTTT
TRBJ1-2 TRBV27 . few CASSPRHPYGYTF TGTGCCAGCAGTCCCAGGCATCCCTATGGCTACACCTTC
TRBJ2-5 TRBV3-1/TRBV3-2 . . CASSQGSTSLVRQETQYF TGTGCCAGCAGCCAAGGTAGTACTAGCTTGGTTCGACAAGAGACCCAGTACTTC
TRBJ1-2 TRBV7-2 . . CASSPRGGIRGYTF TGTGCCAGCAGCCCTCGGGGGGGGATAAGGGGCTACACCTTC